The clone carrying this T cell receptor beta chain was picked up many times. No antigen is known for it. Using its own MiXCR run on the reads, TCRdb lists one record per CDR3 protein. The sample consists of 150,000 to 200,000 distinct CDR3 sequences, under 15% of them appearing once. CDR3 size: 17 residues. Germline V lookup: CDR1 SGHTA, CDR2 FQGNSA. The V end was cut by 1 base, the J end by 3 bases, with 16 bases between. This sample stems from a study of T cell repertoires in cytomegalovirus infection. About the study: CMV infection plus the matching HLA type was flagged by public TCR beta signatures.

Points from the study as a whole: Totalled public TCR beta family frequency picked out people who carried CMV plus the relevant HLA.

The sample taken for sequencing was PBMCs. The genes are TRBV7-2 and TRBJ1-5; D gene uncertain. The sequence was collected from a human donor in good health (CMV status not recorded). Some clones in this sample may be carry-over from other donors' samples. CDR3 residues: CASSLDSYRANNQPQHF. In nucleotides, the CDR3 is TGTGCCAGCAGCTTAGATTCCTATAGGGCTAACAATCAGCCCCAGCATTTT.